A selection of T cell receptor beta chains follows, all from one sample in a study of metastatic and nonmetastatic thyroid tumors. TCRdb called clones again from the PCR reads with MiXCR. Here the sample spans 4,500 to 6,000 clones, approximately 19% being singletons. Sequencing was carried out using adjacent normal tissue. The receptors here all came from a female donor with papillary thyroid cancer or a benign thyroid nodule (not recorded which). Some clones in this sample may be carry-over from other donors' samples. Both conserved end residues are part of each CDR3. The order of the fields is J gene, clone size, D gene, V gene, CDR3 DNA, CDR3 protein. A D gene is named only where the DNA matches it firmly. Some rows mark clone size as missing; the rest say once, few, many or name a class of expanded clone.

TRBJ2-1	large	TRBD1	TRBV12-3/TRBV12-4	TGTGCCAGCCGGGACAGTCTGAACAATGAGCAGTTCTTC	CASRDSLNNEQFF
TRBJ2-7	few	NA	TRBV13	TGTGCCAGCAGCACCACAACATGGGTCCCCCCCCTACTAAGCTCCTGCGAGCAGTACTTC	CASSTTTWVPPLLSSCEQYF
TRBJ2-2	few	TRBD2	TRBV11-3	TGTGCCAGCAGCACTAGCGGGGAGCCAAACACCGGGGAGCTGTTTTTT	CASSTSGEPNTGELFF
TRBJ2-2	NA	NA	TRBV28	TGTGCCAGCAGTCGGACAAACACCGGGGAGCTGTTTTTT	CASSRTNTGELFF
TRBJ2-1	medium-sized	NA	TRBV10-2	TGCGCCAGTTTGTCATCCTACAATGAGCAGTTCTTC	CASLSSYNEQFF
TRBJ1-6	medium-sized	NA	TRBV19	TGTGCCAGTAGTACCGGGACCACCTATAATTCACCCCTCCACTTT	CASSTGTTYNSPLHF
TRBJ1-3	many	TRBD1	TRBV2	TGTGCCAGCTCGACAGGGTTCTCTGGAAACACCATATATTTT	CASSTGFSGNTIYF
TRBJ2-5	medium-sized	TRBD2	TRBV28	TGTGCCAGCGATTCCGGGGCTAGCGGGGGGGGAGAGACCCAGTACTTC	CASDSGASGGGETQYF
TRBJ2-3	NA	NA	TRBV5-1	TGCGCCAGCAGCTTTACTGAGCGGGGCACAGATACGCAGTATTTT	CASSFTERGTDTQYF
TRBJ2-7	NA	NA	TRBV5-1	TGCGCCAGCAGCTACGACCGGGACTCCTACGAGCAGTACTTC	CASSYDRDSYEQYF
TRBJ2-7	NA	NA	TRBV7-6	TGTACCAGCAGTTCGGGCCCTCTCGGGAACTACGAGCATTACTTC	CTSSSGPLGNYEHYF
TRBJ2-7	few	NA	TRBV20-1	TGCAGTGCTAGAGAGCCGGGACGGACCTACGAGCAGTACTTC	CSAREPGRTYEQYF